This TCR beta chain came from a study of blood T cell repertoires in COVID-19. A single count supports this clone. Trimming took 5 bases from V and 7 from J, leaving 18 bases between them. The germline V gene has CDR1 SGHAT and CDR2 FQNNGV. There are 15 residues in the CDR3. Only in-frame clones appear in the TCRdb table, and some are missing; sequencing was by immunoSEQ multiplex PCR. Found here are some 91,000 clones, approximately 82% of them singletons; the top ten hold roughly 11%. Sequencing was done on a sample of peripheral blood. The sequence was obtained from a human donor in a cohort sampled during active COVID-19. The chain has TRBV11-2 and TRBJ2-1, with D perhaps matching TRBD1 (6 bases). CDR3 sequence reads: CASSAVGTSGNEQFF. CDR3 coding DNA: TGTGCCAGCAGCGCCGTGGGGACATCGGGTAATGAGCAGTTCTTC.